These 12 T cell receptor beta chains were sequenced from one sample in a study of shared T cell receptors in the human thymus. Clones were sequenced by immunoSEQ multiplex PCR, and TCRdb holds only the in-frame ones, with some missing. Of hundreds of thousands of clones listed, approximately 95% are singletons. The sample consisted of thymocytes. The receptor source for this set is a human donor.

The gene calls are TRBV28 and TRBJ2-5; D might be TRBD1 or TRBD2, each matching 5 bases. Germline V gene lookup returns CDR1 MDHEN and CDR2 SYDVKM. V dropped 3 bases and J dropped 3 bases, with 20 bases sitting between them. The CDR3 totals 17 residues. In nucleotides, the CDR3 is TGTGCCAGCAGTTTCGCCAACCGGGACGGGCAGAAAGAGACCCAGTACTTC. This codes for CASSFANRDGQKETQYF.

The V call is TRBV5-1, the J call TRBJ2-2; D remains ambiguous. The CDR3 is 15 residues long. Germline V gene data show CDR1 as SGHRS and CDR2 as YFSETQ. The V and J ends lost 0 bases and 1 base respectively, with 7 bases between them. The DNA of the CDR3 is TGCGCCAGCAGCTTGGGAGAGGTGAACACCGGGGAGCTGTTTTTT. Amino acid sequence: CASSLGEVNTGELFF. The whole variable domain, remainder taken from reference TRBV5-1 and TRBJ2-2, is KAGVTQTPRYLIKTRGQQVTLSCSPISGHRSVSWYQQTPGQGLQFLFEYFSETQRNKGNFPGRFSGRQFSNSRSEMNVSTLELGDSALYLCASSLGEVNTGELFFGEGSRLTVL.

The gene calls are TRBV29-1 and TRBJ2-3, with D possibly TRBD2 on 5 matching bases. Germline CDR1 and CDR2: SQVTM and ANQGSEA. This CDR3 is 16 amino acids long. The CDR3 here is CSHRPGKGRGTDTQYF. The CDR3 DNA is TGCAGTCATAGGCCGGGGAAGGGCCGTGGCACAGATACGCAGTATTTT.

As regards this clone: This specimen includes other DNA sequences encoding the same CDR3. This chain connects TRBV27 to TRBJ2-2; 12 bases are shared with TRBD1. V was pared by 6 bases and J by 7 bases, with 15 bases of the junction left unmatched. The CDR3 has 18 amino acids. Germline V gene data show CDR1 as MNHEY and CDR2 as SMNVEV (reference sequence). CDR3 region: CASRTTGQGAKFDGELFF. In DNA, the CDR3 is TGTGCCAGCAGAACAACGGGACAGGGGGCGAAATTTGACGGGGAGCTGTTTTTT.

The count of this clone is one. This sequence joins TRBV30 and TRBJ1-1; D is uncertain. Germline CDR1 GTSNPN, CDR2 SVGIG (reference sequence). The CDR3 has 10 residues. The ends were cut back, 5 bases at V and 10 bases at J, with 11 bases in the middle. The chain's CDR3 is CAWAGVIAFF. The CDR3 DNA follows: TGTGCCTGGGCGGGAGTTATAGCTTTCTTT.

CDR3 residues: CASSLATWRLSPYEQYF. CDR3 DNA: TGTGCCAGCAGCTTAGCTACTTGGCGGTTATCGCCCTACGAGCAGTACTTC. The chain couples TRBV7-2 to TRBJ2-7, with D unclear. Trimming stripped 0 bases from V and 2 bases from J, with 17 bases between. Germline CDR1 SGHTA, CDR2 FQGNSA. The CDR3 contains 17 residues.

CDR3 coding DNA: TGTGCCAGCAGCTTCACCGGGACAGGCTCCTCCGGAGATACGCAGTATTTT. This sequence encodes CASSFTGTGSSGDTQYF. V is TRBV7-3 and J is TRBJ2-3, with 8 bases lining up with TRBD1. There are 17 residues in the CDR3. Per the germline V gene, CDR1 is SGHTA and CDR2 is FQGTGA. The J segment lost 5 bases and the V segment lost 3 bases, leaving 13 bases of the junction unmatched.

V gene TRBV7-2 combines with J gene TRBJ2-1; 14 nucleotides match TRBD2. Unmatched junction bases numbered 1, after V lost 3 bases and J lost 6 bases. Per germline, CDR1 SGHTA and CDR2 FQGNSA. The CDR3 is made up of 15 amino acids. The CDR3 nucleotides are TGTGCCAGCAGCTTGGGACTAGCGGGAGTCAATGAGCAGTTCTTC. Amino acids: CASSLGLAGVNEQFF.

The chain joins TRBV11-2 to TRBJ2-5; maybe TRBD1 (5 bases). The V gene's germline CDR1 is SGHAT and CDR2 FQNNGV. Trimming removed 4 bases at V and 3 bases at J, with 15 bases between. This CDR3 comprises 15 residues. The CDR3 loop reads CASSSRPRVKETQYF. The CDR3 DNA reads as TGTGCCAGCAGCTCCCGGCCCAGGGTCAAAGAGACCCAGTACTTC.

The table lists this clone with a count of one. The V call is TRBV18, the J call TRBJ2-5, with TRBD2 identical over 9 bases. J was trimmed by 2 bases and V by 1 base; bases with no gene match: 5. This CDR3 has 16 amino acids. Germline lookup yields CDR1 KGHSH and CDR2 LQKENI. The CDR3 DNA sequence: TGTGCCAGCTCACCACGGGCTAGCGGGACACAAGAGACCCAGTACTTC. Amino acid sequence: CASSPRASGTQETQYF.

J is TRBJ1-2 and V is TRBV2; D is unresolved. Germline CDR1 SNHLY, CDR2 FYNNEI. CDR3 size: 9 residues. V dropped 8 bases and J dropped 8 bases, with 6 bases sitting between them. The DNA for the CDR3 is TGTGCCAGCGGTTCAGGCTACACCTTC. Amino acid sequence: CASGSGYTF. The full variable domain, in which reference TRBV2 and TRBJ1-2 provide the parts outside the CDR3, is EPEVTQTPSHQVTQMGQEVILRCVPISNHLYFYWYRQILGQKVEFLVSFYNNEISEKSEIFDDQFSVERPDGSNFTLKIRSTKLEDSAMYFCASGSGYTFGSGTRLTVV.

This chain joins TRBV18 and TRBJ2-7; D unclear. Looked up from germline, CDR1 is KGHSH and CDR2 is LQKENI. The CDR3 runs to 13 residues. The V end lost 2 bases, the J end lost 5 bases, and 10 bases lay between the germline ends. The CDR3 reads CASSPGPPNEQYF. Written as DNA, the CDR3 is TGTGCCAGCTCACCAGGGCCCCCTAACGAGCAGTACTTC.